The rows below give T cell receptor beta chains drawn from one sample of a study of T cell responses to AZD1222 COVID-19 vaccine. The table came from immunoSEQ multiplex PCR; TCRdb's copy has only in-frame clones and leaves some out. The sample contains roughly 120,000 clones, about 90% of which appear only once. The source material was peripheral blood, sampled on day 0 of AZD1222 vaccination. These receptors were obtained from an adult in good health. CDR3s include the opening cysteine and the closing phenylalanine or tryptophan. The D gene is left open where the match is weak.

V,D,CDR3
TRBV7-9,-,CASSPRNTQYF
TRBV7-2,-,CASSTPPGTTGGYTF
TRBV7-2,TRBD1,CASSFSWTGYNEQFF
TRBV7-6,-,CASSPAGVNSPLHF
TRBV5-1,TRBD1,CASSLERDRPYEQYF
TRBV6-2/TRBV6-3,-,CASSYSLLGPLEQYF
TRBV2,TRBD1,CASGGGDRGITEQFF
TRBV28,-,CASSRQDFQETQYF
TRBV30,-,CAWIFNPGVNTIYF
TRBV30,-,CAWSVHPARLHGYTF
TRBV7-9,TRBD2,CASSLGFSGRNFGTDTQYF
TRBV7-2,TRBD2,CASSASWREPETQYF
TRBV14,-,CASSPRDRVLYEQYF
TRBV4-3,-,CASSQVEGSEKLFF
TRBV18,TRBD1,CASSSRQGVAETQYF
TRBV27,TRBD2,CASSSLRLAGGNIQYF
TRBV29-1,TRBD1,CSVAGTGASDGQFF
TRBV2,-,CASSEDGTPYGYTF
TRBV5-1,TRBD1,CASSSPLTGGDEQYF
TRBV5-4,TRBD1,CASSRPGQGYNEQFF
TRBV28,-,CASSLLAGQYNSPLHF
TRBV19,-,CASSGIGMQETQYF
TRBV7-8,-,CASSGTRGAYEQYF
TRBV7-2,-,CASSLAGGRDTQYF
TRBV18,TRBD1,CASSPGTGGDGGYTF
TRBV30,-,CAWTPPDSSTDTQYF
TRBV5-6,-,CASSLRGYNEQFF